Below, 21 T cell receptor beta chains from the same sample are listed, as sequenced in a study of T cells in Graves' hyperthyroidism and ophthalmopathy. RNA transcripts yielded amplified TCR beta CDR3 regions. Researchers ran a first-round RT-PCR on the TCR CDR3 using the HTBI primer set. TCRdb re-analysed the multiplex PCR reads in MiXCR, keeping a single row per CDR3 protein. The repertoire holds around 620,000 distinct CDR3 sequences, with approximately 44% as singletons. Sequencing input: peripheral blood or thyroid tissue (not recorded which). Source of these receptors: an adult woman with Graves' disease, either hyperthyroidism or ophthalmopathy (not recorded which).

The V call is TRBV15, the J call TRBJ1-1, with a possible D match to TRBD1 (6 bases). This CDR3 region has 13 residues. The V end lost 5 bases, the J end lost 9 bases, and 16 bases lay between the germline ends. The germline V gene encodes CDR1 LNHNV and CDR2 YYDKDF (reference sequence). In nucleotides, the CDR3 is TGTGCCACCAGCGTAACACGACAGGTTCAAGCTTTCTTT. It codes for CATSVTRQVQAFF.

This clonotype has at least ten counts. V gene TRBV20-1 combines with J gene TRBJ2-7; D is perhaps TRBD1 (5 bases). The CDR3 runs 14 residues. V lost 0 bases to trimming and J lost 3 bases, with 12 bases between them. CDR1 is DFQATT and CDR2 is SNEGSKA in the germline V gene (reference sequence). The DNA of the CDR3 is TGCAGTGCTAGAGAGTCCGAAGGGGTCTACGAGCAGTACTTC. Protein sequence: CSARESEGVYEQYF.

This clonotype was recorded many times. This chain joins TRBV2 and TRBJ2-7, with TRBD2 matching over 10 bases. Germline CDR1 is SNHLY and CDR2 is FYNNEI. Trimming at V came to 6 bases and at J to 6 bases, leaving 11 bases not matched to a gene. This CDR3 region has 15 residues. This CDR3 reads CASRREAGGPGEQYF. The CDR3 coding sequence is TGTGCCAGCAGGAGGGAAGCGGGAGGGCCAGGCGAGCAGTACTTC.

This chain joins TRBV7-9 and TRBJ2-7; D is perhaps TRBD1 or TRBD2 (5 bases each). Trimming removed 6 bases from V and 6 bases from J, with 21 bases in between. The CDR3 totals 15 residues. Germline loops: CDR1 SEHNR, CDR2 FQNEAQ (reference sequence). The CDR3 DNA is TGTGCCAGCAGGTTGGCACCCGGACCGGGACCCGAGCAGTACTTC. Protein sequence: CASRLAPGPGPEQYF.

This clonotype appeared many times. V usage is TRBV20-1 and J usage is TRBJ1-1; D might be TRBD1 (6 bases). Between the trimmed V and J ends, which lost 6 bases and 0 bases, there was a span of 14 bases. CDR1 and CDR2 (germline): DFQATT, SNEGSKA (reference sequence). There are 14 residues in the CDR3. CDR3 sequence reads: CSAKGGPMNTEAFF. The CDR3 nucleotides read TGCAGTGCGAAGGGGGGACCAATGAACACTGAAGCTTTCTTT.

V usage is TRBV7-9 and J usage is TRBJ1-6; D is undetermined. The CDR3 extends over 13 amino acids. CDR1 is SEHNR, CDR2 FQNEAQ, per germline (reference sequence). Trimming stripped 6 bases from V and 10 bases from J, with 13 bases between. Here the CDR3 DNA reads TGTGCCAGCAGGGTCAAAGGAGACTCACCCCTCCACTTT. Translation gives CASRVKGDSPLHF.

The J gene is TRBJ1-3, the V gene TRBV29-1, with 11 positions matching TRBD1. V lost 3 bases, J lost 4 bases, and 5 bases stayed unmatched. CDR1 is SQVTM and CDR2 is ANQGSEA in the germline V gene. This CDR3 comprises 15 residues. This CDR3 is CSVDGQGAFGNTIYF. As DNA, the CDR3 is TGCAGCGTTGACGGACAGGGGGCTTTCGGAAACACCATATATTTT.

This clonotype has a count of ten or more. This chain uses TRBV29-1 with TRBJ1-2; 8 bases are a match to TRBD1. Germline CDR1 reads SQVTM; CDR2 reads ANQGSEA. The CDR3 runs 14 residues. J lost 5 bases, V lost 4 bases, and 9 bases had no gene match. The CDR3 nucleotides read TGCAGCGTTGCCTCGGGGACAGGCCCATATGGCTACACCTTC. This gives the protein CSVASGTGPYGYTF. Drawing the rest from reference TRBV29-1 and TRBJ1-2, the complete variable domain is SAVISQKPSRDICQRGTSLTIQCQVDSQVTMMFWYRQQPGQSLTLIATANQGSEATYESGFVIDKFPISRPNLTFSTLTVSNMSPEDSSIYLCSVASGTGPYGYTFGSGTRLTVV.

This clonotype was seen ten or more times. The rearrangement uses TRBV6-2 or TRBV6-3 and TRBJ2-7, with TRBD1 matching over 10 bases. CDR1 is MNHEY, CDR2 SVGEGT, per germline. The CDR3 length is 14 residues. V lost 6 bases and J lost 2; bases outside the gene matches: 4. The CDR3 DNA sequence: TGTGCCAGCAGAGGACAGGGGGGCACCTACGAGCAGTACTTC. Translation: CASRGQGGTYEQYF.

CDR3 sequence (DNA): TGTGCCAGCAGTGTACCCGGGACAGGGCACGGCTACACCTTC. It is translated as CASSVPGTGHGYTF. The rearrangement joins TRBV30 to TRBJ1-2, with 9 bases identical to TRBD1. The junction had 15 bases not matched to a gene; V was cut back by 8 bases and J by 8 bases. From germline, CDR1 is GTSNPN and CDR2 SVGIG (reference sequence). CDR3 length: 14 residues.

This clonotype was seen only a few times. The chain couples TRBV30 to TRBJ1-2; 11 bases line up with TRBD1. The germline gives CDR1 GTSNPN, CDR2 SVGIG (reference sequence). Unmatched junction bases numbered 5, after V lost 3 bases and J lost 5 bases. The CDR3 covers 14 residues. CDR3 DNA: TGTGCCTGGAGAGGACAGGGGGCAGAATATGGCTACACCTTC. Translated: CAWRGQGAEYGYTF. Full variable domain (rest looked up from reference TRBV30 and TRBJ1-2): SQTIHQWPATLVQPVGSPLSLECTVEGTSNPNLYWYRQAAGRGLQLLFYSVGIGQISSEVPQNLSASRPQDRQFILSSKKLLLSDSGFYLCAWRGQGAEYGYTFGSGTRLTVV.

This clonotype was observed at least ten times. A read error may account for a junction end that differs from germline. The chain couples TRBV7-2 to TRBJ1-1; no clear D gene. The germline V gene encodes CDR1 SGHTA and CDR2 FQGNSA. The CDR3 contains 15 residues. The CDR3 DNA reads TGTGCCAGCAGCTTAGACAGAGTAGTCCTCACTGAGGCTTTCTTT. Translation: CASSLDRVVLTEAFF.

The count of this clonotype is one. Because it lacks the conserved phenylalanine or tryptophan at the end, this CDR3 is likely a read error. This chain joins TRBV10-3 and TRBJ2-7, with a tentative D call TRBD1 (5 bases). V was pared by 6 bases and J by 3 bases, with 12 bases between. CDR1 ENHRY and CDR2 SYGVKD come from the germline V gene. CDR3 length: 13 residues. CDR3 DNA: TGTGCCATCAGCGTAGGCAGGGACTACGAGCAGTACTCC. Translated, it gives CAISVGRDYEQYS.

This clonotype was recorded many times. The rearrangement uses TRBV28 and TRBJ2-5; D possibly matches TRBD1 or TRBD2 (5 bases each). Trimming removed 3 bases from V and 5 bases from J, with 16 bases in between. CDR3 size: 15 residues. CDR1 is MDHEN, CDR2 SYDVKM, per germline. CDR3 in amino acids: CASSFPHYEGETQYF. The CDR3, as DNA: TGTGCCAGCAGTTTCCCCCACTATGAGGGGGAGACCCAGTACTTC.

This clonotype was detected many times. Compared with germline, one end of the junction differs, possibly owing to a read error. CDR3 residues: CSASPYTGELLF. The CDR3 nucleotides are TGCAGTGCTAGCCCTTACACCGGGGAGCTGCTTTTT. This chain connects TRBV20-1 to TRBJ2-2; D possibly corresponds to TRBD2 (5 bases). The CDR3 consists of 12 residues. Germline V CDR1 and CDR2: DFQATT, SNEGSKA (reference sequence).

The CDR3 DNA reads as TGTGCCAGCAGGCAAATGGGGGGCAGGGTCACCGGGGAGCTGTTTTTT. This codes for CASRQMGGRVTGELFF. The rearrangement joins TRBV7-9 to TRBJ2-2; D is tentatively TRBD1 or TRBD2 (6 bases each). Trimming stripped 6 bases from V and 4 bases from J, with 18 bases between. This CDR3 contains 16 residues. CDR1 and CDR2 (germline): SEHNR, FQNEAQ (reference sequence).

In its sample, this clonotype was seen many times. V is TRBV19 and J is TRBJ1-1; 7 bases are a match to TRBD1. The germline gives CDR1 LNHDA, CDR2 SQIVND (reference sequence). The CDR3 totals 15 residues. V shed 3 bases and J 0 bases; nucleotides not matched to a gene: 4. The CDR3 protein is CASSINQGVNTEAFF. In DNA form, the CDR3 reads TGTGCCAGTAGTATCAACCAGGGGGTGAACACTGAAGCTTTCTTT.

This rearrangement joins TRBV10-3 to TRBJ2-6, with unresolved D. The CDR3 runs 16 residues. Germline V gene data show CDR1 as ENHRY and CDR2 as SYGVKD. V lost 4 bases and J 0 bases, leaving 10 bases between the germline ends. DNA of the CDR3: TGTGCCATCAGTGGACGGGCGAACTCTGGGGCCAACGTCCTGACTTTC. It translates to CAISGRANSGANVLTF.

V and J are TRBV2 and TRBJ2-7, with 11 positions matching TRBD1. The germline V gene has CDR1 SNHLY and CDR2 FYNNEI. The CDR3 is 16 residues long. V shed 0 bases and J 3 bases; nucleotides not matched to a gene: 4. This CDR3 is CASSEAVGTGGYEQYF. The CDR3 DNA reads as TGTGCCAGCAGTGAAGCGGTGGGGACAGGGGGCTACGAGCAGTACTTC. The full variable domain, its missing parts supplied by reference TRBV2 and TRBJ2-7, is EPEVTQTPSHQVTQMGQEVILRCVPISNHLYFYWYRQILGQKVEFLVSFYNNEISEKSEIFDDQFSVERPDGSNFTLKIRSTKLEDSAMYFCASSEAVGTGGYEQYFGPGTRLTVT.

The rearrangement uses TRBV2 and TRBJ1-6; no firm D call. Germline V CDR1 and CDR2: SNHLY, FYNNEI. Trimming pared 7 bases from V and 0 bases from J, leaving 10 bases between. The CDR3 spans 15 residues. This chain's CDR3 is CASTAGGSYNSPLHF. CDR3 DNA: TGTGCCAGCACGGCAGGAGGCTCCTATAATTCACCCCTCCACTTT.

This clonotype came up many times. The V and J genes are TRBV5-1 and TRBJ2-7; a possible D gene is TRBD2 (5 bases). This CDR3 has 14 amino acids. V dropped 0 bases and J dropped 4 bases, with 11 bases sitting between them. CDR1 SGHRS and CDR2 YFSETQ come from the germline V gene. The CDR3 coding sequence is TGCGCCAGCAGCTTGGGTCTAGCTGTGTACGAGCAGTACTTC. Encoded protein: CASSLGLAVYEQYF. The full variable domain, with the rest looked up from reference TRBV5-1 and TRBJ2-7, is KAGVTQTPRYLIKTRGQQVTLSCSPISGHRSVSWYQQTPGQGLQFLFEYFSETQRNKGNFPGRFSGRQFSNSRSEMNVSTLELGDSALYLCASSLGLAVYEQYFGPGTRLTVT.